These 5 T cell receptor beta chains share one sample of origin, sequenced in a study of cytomegalovirus exposure and HLA in healthy donors. It was with 60 Vbeta and 13 Jbeta primers that the PCR ran. TCRdb's table, derived via immunoSEQ multiplex PCR, lists solely in-frame clones and lacks some. Its table lists approximately 79,000 clones. Sequencing was done on a sample of PBMCs. These receptors all stem from a man between 40 and 49 years old in good health and CMV-seronegative.

The chain is built from TRBV5-4 and TRBJ2-5; a possible D gene is TRBD1 (5 bases). The J call may be incorrect, as the DNA end agrees better with TRBJ2-7. The CDR3 length is 15 residues. Germline lookup yields CDR1 SGHNT and CDR2 YYREEE (reference sequence). This CDR3 is CASSRIGEPSYEQYF. CDR3 DNA sequence: TGTGCCAGCAGCAGGATAGGGGAACCTTCCTACGAGCAGTACTTC.

The V and J genes are TRBV30 and TRBJ1-5; D not certain. The V and J ends lost 1 base and 4 bases respectively, with 8 bases between them. This CDR3 region has 13 residues. Germline V gene data show CDR1 as GTSNPN and CDR2 as SVGIG (reference sequence). CDR3 loop: CAWSDIPNQPQHF. CDR3 nucleotides: TGTGCCTGGAGTGATATCCCTAATCAGCCCCAGCATTTT.

The CDR3 here is CASSWTSVTDTQYF. The CDR3 DNA reads TGCGCCAGCAGCTGGACTAGCGTGACAGATACGCAGTATTTT. J is TRBJ2-3 and V is TRBV10-1; the match to TRBD2 covers 9 bases. The germline V gene has CDR1 WNHNN and CDR2 SYGVQD (reference sequence). CDR3 length equals 14 residues. J lost 3 bases, V lost 6 bases, and 4 bases had no gene match.

The rearrangement links TRBV25-1 to TRBJ1-6, with D maybe TRBD1 (6 bases). The CDR3 is 16 amino acids. Germline-derived CDR1 and CDR2 are MGHDK and SYGVNS. Trimming removed 1 base at V and 7 bases at J, with 14 bases between. The CDR3 DNA follows: TGTGCCAGCAGTGAATTACAGGGAATCACCAATTCACCCCTCCACTTT. It yields the protein CASSELQGITNSPLHF.

The rearrangement uses TRBV18 and TRBJ1-2, with 10 bases identical to TRBD1. CDR1 and CDR2 (germline): KGHSH, LQKENI. The V and J ends lost 3 bases and 2 bases, in that order; junction bases with no gene match: 3. The CDR3 totals 15 residues. Here the CDR3 reads CASSPPGQGNYGYTF. For the CDR3, the DNA is TGTGCCAGCTCACCTCCGGGACAGGGGAACTATGGCTACACCTTC.